The rows below give T cell receptor beta chains drawn from one sample of a study of response to subunit inactivated influenza vaccine. TCRdb fed the RT-PCR reads into MiXCR, producing one record per CDR3 protein. The sample lists 150,000 to 200,000 distinct CDR3 sequences, 9.5% to 15% occurring once. Separately, the same data were catalogued under a study of T cells expressing NK-cell markers.

The starting material was CD8+ T cells sorted from PBMCs, obtained about 11 days after vaccination. The source of these receptors is a man over 45 who received an inactivated influenza vaccine. The CDR3 runs from the conserved cysteine through the conserved F or W. A D gene is named only where the DNA matches it firmly. Expanded clones are given a class, and other clones once, few, many or no size at all.

v_gene	d_gene	j_gene	abundance	CDR3aa	CDR3nt
TRBV29-1	NA	TRBJ1-2	NA	CSVEGGTNYGYTF	TGCAGCGTTGAAGGCGGGACTAACTATGGCTACACCTTC
TRBV29-1	TRBD1	TRBJ2-5	few	CSVADRGGEAQYF	TGCAGCGTGGCGGACAGGGGGGGAGAGGCCCAGTACTTC
TRBV7-9	NA	TRBJ2-2	NA	CASSFHGKGGELFF	TGTGCCAGCAGCTTTCACGGGAAGGGCGGGGAGCTGTTTTTT
TRBV6-4	NA	TRBJ2-7	NA	CASMYRFTSYEQYF	TGTGCCAGCATGTACAGGTTTACGAGCTACGAGCAGTACTTC
TRBV15	TRBD1	TRBJ1-5	few	CATSTPQGARGQPQHF	TGTGCCACCAGCACACCACAGGGGGCGCGGGGTCAGCCCCAGCATTTT
TRBV12-3/TRBV12-4	NA	TRBJ1-1	many	CASSLFSRNTEAFF	TGTGCCAGCAGTTTGTTTTCAAGGAACACTGAAGCTTTCTTT
TRBV6-6	NA	TRBJ2-3	many	CASLSSWDTQYF	TGTGCCAGTCTTTCTAGCTGGGATACGCAGTATTTT
TRBV29-1	NA	TRBJ2-1	few	CSVGTFYNEQFF	TGCAGCGTCGGGACATTCTACAATGAGCAGTTCTTC
TRBV20-1	TRBD2	TRBJ2-1	NA	CSARGWTSGRNEQFF	TGCAGTGCTAGAGGCTGGACTAGCGGACGCAATGAGCAGTTCTTC
TRBV4-3	NA	TRBJ2-3	few	CASSQVSGPPRHTQYF	TGCGCCAGCAGCCAAGTTTCGGGACCTCCAAGGCATACGCAGTATTTT
TRBV11-2	TRBD2	TRBJ2-1	many	CASSLGFLAGGMNEQFF	TGTGCCAGCAGCTTAGGGTTTCTAGCGGGAGGGATGAATGAGCAGTTCTTC
TRBV11-2	TRBD2	TRBJ2-7	NA	CASSSGLAAYEQYF	TGTGCCAGCAGCTCGGGACTAGCGGCCTACGAGCAGTACTTC